The next 7 T cell receptor beta chains were all read from a single sample in a study of cytomegalovirus exposure and HLA in healthy donors. The PCR was carried out with 60 Vbeta primers and 13 Jbeta primers. Data came from immunoSEQ multiplex PCR; TCRdb stores just in-frame clones and leaves some out. Counted here are roughly 100,000 clones, 60% to 75% occurring once; the ten biggest clones make up about a tenth. Material for sequencing was PBMCs. The receptors stem from a man in his forties in good health and CMV-seropositive.

The chain joins TRBV29-1 to TRBJ1-1; TRBD1 is a possible D gene (5 bases). Deletions cut 4 bases from V and 4 bases from J, with 10 bases between. The germline CDR1 and CDR2 sequences are SQVTM and ANQGSEA. The CDR3 contains 12 residues. The CDR3 sequence: CSVAGRGTEAFF. Written as DNA, the CDR3 is TGCAGCGTTGCAGGGCGCGGCACTGAAGCTTTCTTT.

This clone was found a few times. V is TRBV29-1 and J is TRBJ2-1, with 7 bases lining up with TRBD1. J gave up 0 bases and V 3 bases, and 5 bases lay outside the gene matches. The CDR3 covers 15 residues. Germline lookup yields CDR1 SQVTM and CDR2 ANQGSEA. DNA for the CDR3: TGCAGCGTTGATAAGGGGGCGACCTCCTACAATGAGCAGTTCTTC. Translating gives CSVDKGATSYNEQFF.

The chain uses TRBV9 and TRBJ1-2, with a weak D call TRBD1 (5 bases). The CDR3 spans 17 residues. V lost 6 bases and J 0 bases, leaving 21 bases between the germline ends. Germline V gives CDR1 SGDLS, CDR2 YYNGEE. DNA of the CDR3: TGTGCCAGCACCAAAGGGTACAGGCAATCCCCTAACTATGGCTACACCTTC. Translated: CASTKGYRQSPNYGYTF.

This clone has a handful of counts. Germline is not matched at one junction end, which may reflect a read error. V is TRBV14 and J is TRBJ1-1, with D unclear. Germline CDR1 is SGHDN and CDR2 is FVKESK. The CDR3 runs 13 residues. In DNA, the CDR3 is TGTGCCAGCAGCCAAGTAAGGGAGACTGGAGCTTTCTTT. Its protein product is CASSQVRETGAFF.

This clone was recorded only once. The V gene is TRBV7-3, the J gene TRBJ1-2; perhaps TRBD1 as D (5 bases). The length of the CDR3 is 13 residues. The germline CDR1 and CDR2 sequences are SGHTA and FQGTGA. Trimming removed 5 bases from V and 7 bases from J, with 14 bases in between. CDR3 bases: TGTGCCAGCAGCCTCGGGGGAACCTCTGGCTACACCTTC. This translates into CASSLGGTSGYTF.

This clone has a single count. The chain uses TRBV7-2 and TRBJ2-5, with TRBD2 identical over 9 bases. The germline V gene encodes CDR1 SGHTA and CDR2 FQGNSA. This CDR3 has 15 residues. Trimming cost V 5 bases and J 5 bases; bases outside gene matches: 9. The CDR3 region is CASSLLSGSSETQYF. DNA of the CDR3: TGTGCCAGCAGCCTGCTTAGCGGGAGTAGCGAGACCCAGTACTTC.

CDR3 amino acids: CASSQETGVNTEAFF. In nucleotides, the CDR3 is TGCGCCAGCAGCCAAGAAACAGGGGTTAACACTGAAGCTTTCTTT. The chain joins TRBV4-1 to TRBJ1-1; 7 bases align to TRBD1. V trimming: 0 bases; J trimming: 2 bases; junction bases outside the gene matches: 3. Germline V gene data show CDR1 as MGHRA and CDR2 as YSYEKL. The CDR3 loop spans 15 amino acids.